Listed here are 29 T cell receptor beta chains from one sample, sequenced in a study of cytomegalovirus exposure and HLA in healthy donors. Both 60 Vbeta primers and 13 Jbeta primers went into the PCR. Libraries were prepared by immunoSEQ multiplex PCR; TCRdb keeps only in-frame clonotypes and omits some of them. The table has 90,000 to 150,000 clones, 77% seen once; the top ten hold approximately 5.5%. Sequencing was carried out using PBMCs. These TCRs come from a man younger than 30 in good health and CMV-seropositive.

V is TRBV15 and J is TRBJ2-5, with 12 bases fitting TRBD1. Germline V gene sequence: CDR1 LNHNV, CDR2 YYDKDF (reference sequence). The CDR3 runs to 16 residues. The V gene end was trimmed by 0 bases and the J gene end by 5 bases; junction bases not matched to a gene: 4. The DNA of the CDR3 is TGTGCCACCAGCAGAGATGGGACAGGGGGCTGGGAGACCCAGTACTTC. It codes for CATSRDGTGGWETQYF.

The chain couples TRBV7-9 to TRBJ2-1; D is uncertain. With 6 bases removed from V and 5 bases from J, the gap between germline ends came to 11 bases. Germline values: CDR1 SEHNR, CDR2 FQNEAQ (reference sequence). The CDR3 has 13 amino acids. CDR3 DNA: TGTGCCAGCAGTTTTGGCAATGACAATGAGCAGTTCTTC. It codes for CASSFGNDNEQFF. The full variable domain, rest sourced from reference TRBV7-9 and TRBJ2-1, is DTGVSQNPRHKITKRGQNVTFRCDPISEHNRLYWYRQTLGQGPEFLTYFQNEAQLEKSRLLSDRFSAERPKGSFSTLEIQRTEQGDSAMYLCASSFGNDNEQFFGPGTRLTVL.

This chain uses TRBV19 with TRBJ2-3, with a tentative D call TRBD1 (6 bases). The germline V gene has CDR1 LNHDA and CDR2 SQIVND (reference sequence). V lost 3 bases and J 2 bases, leaving 12 bases between the germline ends. The CDR3 covers 15 residues. The CDR3 sequence is CASSIPGAFTDTQYF. CDR3 sequence (DNA): TGTGCCAGTAGTATCCCAGGGGCGTTCACAGATACGCAGTATTTT.

The chain employs TRBV4-1 and TRBJ2-5; D unresolved. The ends were cut back, 0 bases at V and 4 bases at J, with 12 bases in the middle. The length of the CDR3 is 15 residues. The germline CDR1 and CDR2 sequences are MGHRA and YSYEKL. DNA of the CDR3: TGCGCCAGCAGCCAAGACTCGCGGTCGTTAGAGACCCAGTACTTC. Translation gives CASSQDSRSLETQYF.

The chain joins TRBV4-2 to TRBJ1-5; 10 nucleotides match TRBD1. The CDR3 has 15 residues. Trimming cost V 4 bases and J 7 bases; bases outside gene matches: 7. CDR1 is LGHNA, CDR2 YNFKEQ, per germline. CDR3 coding DNA: TGTGCCAGCAGCCTGGGGACAGGGGAAACCCAGCCCCAGCATTTT. It translates to CASSLGTGETQPQHF.

The chain uses TRBV5-6 and TRBJ1-4; D is unclear. Germline lookup yields CDR1 SGHDT and CDR2 YYEEEE. This CDR3 comprises 15 residues. Trimming took off 0 bases at V and 8 bases at J, with 14 bases between the two ends. Here the CDR3 DNA reads TGTGCCAGCAGCTTGGATCTCAGGCGTGACGAAAAACTGTTTTTT. It translates to CASSLDLRRDEKLFF.

The chain carries TRBV18 and TRBJ2-2; TRBD2 is a possible D gene (5 bases). V was trimmed by 0 bases and J by 7 bases, leaving 15 bases between them. The germline V gene has CDR1 KGHSH and CDR2 LQKENI. This CDR3 is built from 16 residues. This chain's CDR3 is CASSPPEGYGGGELFF. The CDR3 DNA reads TGTGCCAGCTCACCACCGGAAGGGTATGGAGGCGGGGAGCTGTTTTTT.

In this sample, this clone turned up a few times. V and J are TRBV11-3 and TRBJ2-7, with D uncertain. This CDR3 has 13 amino acids. Germline CDR1 SGHNT, CDR2 YENEEA. V dropped 0 bases and J dropped 2 bases, with 5 bases sitting between them. CDR3 coding DNA: TGTGCCAGCAGCTTAGATCCTGCCTACGAGCAGTACTTC. Translation: CASSLDPAYEQYF.

The V call is TRBV19, the J call TRBJ2-7, with 9 bases that match TRBD2. The CDR3 has 16 amino acids. The V segment lost 3 bases and the J segment 3 bases; nucleotides outside the gene matches: 9. CDR1 and CDR2 from the germline V gene are LNHDA and SQIVND (reference sequence). The CDR3 DNA reads as TGTGCCAGTAGTATCGGTCTCGCGGGGGGGATCTACGAGCAGTACTTC. The encoded protein is CASSIGLAGGIYEQYF.

The chain is built from TRBV5-5 and TRBJ1-5; 7 nucleotides agree with TRBD1. The germline CDR1 and CDR2 sequences are SGHKS and YYEKEE (reference sequence). The CDR3 spans 14 residues. With V trimmed by 4 bases and J by 5 bases, 6 bases remained unmatched. This CDR3 is CASSDTGVDQPQHF. The CDR3 nucleotides are TGTGCCAGCAGCGATACAGGGGTCGATCAGCCCCAGCATTTT.

The V gene is TRBV6-5, the J gene TRBJ1-2, with D unclear. The germline CDR1 and CDR2 sequences are MNHEY and SVGAGI. V was pared by 0 bases and J by 1 base, with 9 bases between. The CDR3 length is 15 residues. CDR3 DNA: TGTGCCAGCAGTTACTCGATTAGTTTTAACTATGGCTACACCTTC. It translates to CASSYSISFNYGYTF.

The genes are TRBV5-4 and TRBJ2-3; 13 bases agree with TRBD2. CDR3 size: 16 residues. Trimming at V came to 2 bases and at J to 3 bases, leaving 3 bases not matched to a gene. CDR1 is SGHNT and CDR2 is YYREEE in the germline V gene (reference sequence). The CDR3 DNA sequence: TGTGCCAGCAGCTTTCAACTAGCGGGGGGGACAGATACGCAGTATTTT. Amino acids: CASSFQLAGGTDTQYF. Based on the CDR3 plus reference TRBV5-4 and TRBJ2-3, the full variable domain is ETGVTQSPTHLIKTRGQQVTLRCSSQSGHNTVSWYQQALGQGPQFIFQYYREEENGRGNFPPRFSGLQFPNYSSELNVNALELDDSALYLCASSFQLAGGTDTQYFGPGTRLTVL.

There are a few counts of this clone. This chain joins TRBV6-5 and TRBJ2-1; 11 bases agree with TRBD1. The germline V gene has CDR1 MNHEY and CDR2 SVGAGI. This CDR3 region has 15 residues. V trimming: 5 bases; J trimming: 9 bases; junction bases outside the gene matches: 9. This CDR3 is CASSPGTGGFGEQFF. As DNA, the CDR3 is TGTGCCAGCAGTCCCGGGACAGGGGGGTTCGGTGAGCAGTTCTTC.

The rearrangement joins TRBV28 to TRBJ2-1, with 9 bases matching TRBD1. The V gene end was trimmed by 4 bases and the J gene end by 9 bases; junction bases not matched to a gene: 13. The CDR3 covers 16 residues. Germline assignment: CDR1 MDHEN and CDR2 SYDVKM. CDR3 coding DNA: TGTGCCAGCAGTTGCCCTTGGGACAGGGTTCTCGGTGAGCAGTTCTTC. Translation gives CASSCPWDRVLGEQFF.

This chain uses TRBV5-6 with TRBJ2-4; D not resolved. The germline gives CDR1 SGHDT, CDR2 YYEEEE. The CDR3 is made up of 13 amino acids. V was shortened by 7 bases and J by 0 bases, with 8 bases between the two germline ends. The CDR3 nucleotides read TGTGCCAGCCCCCCATTAGCCAAAAACATTCAGTACTTC. Its protein product is CASPPLAKNIQYF.

This chain uses TRBV4-1 with TRBJ1-2, with a possible D match to TRBD1 (5 bases). V was pared by 0 bases and J by 1 base, with 12 bases between. Germline values: CDR1 MGHRA, CDR2 YSYEKL. The CDR3 has 16 amino acids. This chain's CDR3 is CASSQDGQGGNYGYTF. In nucleotides, the CDR3 is TGCGCCAGCAGCCAAGATGGGCAGGGAGGTAACTATGGCTACACCTTC.

The V gene is TRBV2, the J gene TRBJ1-5; D unclear. This CDR3 region has 15 residues. Per germline, CDR1 SNHLY and CDR2 FYNNEI. V lost 7 bases and J 0 bases, leaving 13 bases between the germline ends. The CDR3 DNA reads as TGTGCCAGCAAGGCAGGCGTAAATAGCAATCAGCCCCAGCATTTT. This sequence encodes CASKAGVNSNQPQHF.

This clone was detected only once. One junction end does not reproduce the germline sequence, and a read error may be involved. The chain combines TRBV20-1 with TRBJ2-4; D is possibly TRBD1 (5 bases). The germline V gene encodes CDR1 DFQATT and CDR2 SNEGSKA (reference sequence). The CDR3 is 11 residues long. The CDR3 DNA reads TGCAGTGCTATTAGGGGTAACAGTCAGTACTTC. This sequence encodes CSAIRGNSQYF.

The chain carries TRBV25-1 and TRBJ2-1, with TRBD2 identical over 8 bases. Unmatched junction bases numbered 3, after V lost 0 bases and J lost 2 bases. Germline V lookup: CDR1 MGHDK, CDR2 SYGVNS. This CDR3 region has 16 residues. This CDR3 is CASSEYSGRPYNEQFF. The CDR3 nucleotides read TGTGCCAGCAGTGAATACAGCGGGAGACCCTACAATGAGCAGTTCTTC.

The genes are TRBV18 and TRBJ1-2; the D is unclear. This CDR3 is 14 amino acids long. Trimming left V 3 bases short and J 2 bases short, with 10 bases between. Germline V CDR1 and CDR2: KGHSH, LQKENI. The CDR3 DNA reads TGTGCCAGCTCACCGTCATCCGGGAACTATGGCTACACCTTC. Translating gives CASSPSSGNYGYTF. The full variable domain, completed using reference TRBV18 and TRBJ1-2, is NAGVMQNPRHLVRRRGQEARLRCSPMKGHSHVYWYRQLPEEGLKFMVYLQKENIIDESGMPKERFSAEFPKEGPSILRIQQVVRGDSAAYFCASSPSSGNYGYTFGSGTRLTVV.

In its sample, this clone was seen once. This CDR3 fails to terminate in the conserved phenylalanine or tryptophan, so it likely reflects a read error. The chain carries TRBV18 and TRBJ1-5, with a weak D call TRBD1 (5 bases). Trimming left V 2 bases short and J 4 bases short, with 9 bases between. CDR1 is KGHSH, CDR2 LQKENI, per germline. The CDR3 extends over 14 amino acids. CDR3 amino acids: CASSPTSGNQPQHL. In DNA, the CDR3 is TGTGCCAGCTCACCAACTTCAGGGAATCAGCCCCAGCATCTT.

This chain connects TRBV10-3 to TRBJ1-1, with 9 bases identical to TRBD1. Trimming removed 5 bases from V and 5 bases from J; junction bases left unmatched: 9. The CDR3 consists of 15 residues. The V gene's germline CDR1 is ENHRY and CDR2 SYGVKD. Written as DNA, the CDR3 is TGTGCCATCAGTCCTTCCGGACAGGGGAAGACTGAAGCTTTCTTT. It is translated as CAISPSGQGKTEAFF.

The rearrangement joins TRBV11-2 to TRBJ2-5, with 11 nucleotides matching TRBD2. With the DNA end fitting TRBJ2-7 better, the J assignment may be wrong. Germline V gives CDR1 SGHAT, CDR2 FQNNGV. This CDR3 has 15 residues. The CDR3 region is CASSQRLAGLYEQYF. DNA for the CDR3: TGTGCCAGCAGCCAAAGACTAGCGGGGCTCTACGAGCAGTACTTC.

The chain carries TRBV2 and TRBJ1-2; 11 nucleotides match TRBD1. The CDR3 has 15 amino acids. Germline V gene data show CDR1 as SNHLY and CDR2 as FYNNEI. J gave up 2 bases and V 6 bases, and 5 bases lay outside the gene matches. CDR3 loop: CASSPGTGGNYGYTF. CDR3 sequence (DNA): TGTGCCAGCAGCCCTGGGACAGGGGGGAACTATGGCTACACCTTC.

The CDR3 protein is CATLTGTGVDQAYGYTF. The CDR3 DNA sequence: TGTGCCACCCTCACCGGGACAGGGGTAGATCAGGCCTATGGCTACACCTTC. The V gene is TRBV19, the J gene TRBJ1-2; 10 positions agree with TRBD1. The CDR3 extends over 17 amino acids. V was clipped by 10 bases and J by 4 bases; unmatched bases: 18. The germline V gene has CDR1 LNHDA and CDR2 SQIVND (reference sequence).

Note on this clone: One end of the junction fails to match germline, which may point to a read error. The V call is TRBV14, the J call TRBJ1-1, with TRBD1 identical over 9 bases. The CDR3 has 12 amino acids. The germline V gene has CDR1 SGHDN and CDR2 FVKESK. CDR3 protein: CASSQEWDRVQF. In DNA form, the CDR3 reads TGTGCCAGCAGCCAAGAGTGGGACAGGGTCCAGTTT.

The chain uses TRBV11-3 and TRBJ1-1; D not resolved. Between the trimmed V and J ends, which lost 5 bases and 6 bases, there was a span of 16 bases. There are 14 residues in the CDR3. Germline V lookup: CDR1 SGHNT, CDR2 YENEEA. Here the CDR3 DNA reads TGTGCCAGCAGCCTTTGGGCCCCGCGGGCTGAAGCTTTCTTT. Translated: CASSLWAPRAEAFF.

This chain connects TRBV28 to TRBJ2-7, with D possibly being TRBD2 (6 bases). Trimming removed 6 bases from V and 4 bases from J, with 16 bases in between. From germline, CDR1 is MDHEN and CDR2 SYDVKM. This CDR3 is built from 14 residues. This CDR3 reads CASSPLGTSYEQYF. The CDR3 coding sequence is TGTGCCAGCAGCCCACTCGGGACTTCATACGAGCAGTACTTC.

This clone was observed once. V usage is TRBV6-5 and J usage is TRBJ1-3; 7 positions agree with TRBD1. CDR3 length equals 16 residues. Germline V CDR1 and CDR2: MNHEY, SVGAGI. V lost 2 bases to trimming and J lost 0 bases; unmatched junction nucleotides: 4. The CDR3 region has the DNA TGTGCCAGCAGTTACGGGGGGACAGCCTCTGGAAACACCATATATTTT. Encoded protein: CASSYGGTASGNTIYF.